This T cell receptor beta chain was sequenced during a study of blood T cells in healthy people across ages (dated by TCRdb to about 2015). Turning to the overall study: In model experiments, template switching captured about one uniquely barcoded TCR beta cDNA molecule for every two T cells. Age-related changes in TCR beta repertoire diversity were measured in the study by deep sequencing normalized with unique cDNA molecular identifiers. Four age groups were formed from the donors: young (average approximately 15 years), middle-aged (approximately 39), aged (about 68) and long-lived (around 80). To avoid experimental bias, donors of different ages were distributed randomly across sequencing lanes. Using the same blood draw, the study looked at two additional independent replicas of 1 million unique cDNA reads for two donors, one aged 18 to 30 and the other aged 80 or older.

Libraries were made using 5' RACE. Sequenced using an Illumina HiSeq 2500. The second PCR ran for roughly 6 to 11 cycles and used a J-beta primer mix along with a sample-barcoded 5' primer. A unique molecular identifier was introduced onto each TCR beta cDNA molecule by a template-switch 5' adaptor carrying 12 random nucleotides. Each sample yielded at least 2.5 million CDR3-containing paired-end reads. First-strand cDNA synthesis was performed from all RNA using the Mint cDNA synthesis kit, with priming by a TRBC-specific oligonucleotide. Following uracil-DNA glycosylase treatment, all cDNA underwent a first 18-cycle PCR with the universal primers M1SS and BC2_uni_R. The paper's data handling went like this. For normalization, 1 million high-quality reads, each with a distinct molecular identifier, were randomly selected from each sample. Instead of being binned into consensus sequences, reads that shared molecular identifiers were thrown out. CDR3 identification, clonotype clustering and error correction used MiTCR with a Q25 quality threshold and the strictest error-elimination algorithm. A nonparametric unseen species model with Euler transformation was used to estimate lower-bound total TCR beta diversity. The raw public data were reprocessed by TCRdb itself: fastp quality trimming at Q25, MiXCR clonotype calling, in-frame beta chains only. Every CDR3 protein is listed once, alongside the most common genes and DNA of its rows. Here the V and J calls rest on TCRdb's processing, not on the authors' analysis. The sample has approximately 850,000 distinct CDR3 sequences on record, 58% of them singletons. Of the sample, around 20% is held by the ten largest clones.

To note about this clonotype: Its antigen is currently not known. No base-level quality is on record; no much larger clone is a single base apart.

The donors were 40 or so Caucasian individuals from Russia, aged 6 to 90 years, who were systemically healthy. Roughly 9.5 milliliters of peripheral blood were drawn from each donor into EDTA-treated Vacutainer tubes. Ficoll-Paque density-gradient centrifugation was used to isolate PBMCs, with at least 6.5 million obtained per sample. Trizol reagent was used to extract total RNA from the PBMCs, yielding at least 5 micrograms per sample. Naive CD45RAhigh/CD27high T cell percentages were measured by flow cytometry on a PBMC aliquot from every donor. Study-level results and caveats: There was a strong correlation between observed TCR beta diversity and the percentage of naive T cells measured by flow cytometry. Because donor CMV infection status was unknown, age-related changes in expanded clonotypes were potentially confounded. Observed TCR beta diversity per million T cells fell roughly linearly with age, and a significant reduction was already apparent by age around 40. Since profiling was done on bulk unsorted PBMCs, naive and antigen-experienced compartments could not be conclusively compared. The long-lived group showed more naive CD4+ T cells, fewer expanded clones and increased TCR diversity than the aged group, suggesting age selection. Estimates of total diversity based on one million sequenced T cells were regarded as lower bounds and as underestimates.

V is cut back by 6 bases and J by 1 base, with 9 bases in the junction unmatched. Counted from cysteine to phenylalanine, this CDR3 has 16 amino acids. Only CDR3 DNA remains: 48 bases, in frame from the first base. CDR1 and CDR2 are drawn from the germline V gene: MNHEY, SVGEGT. The chain links TRBV6-2 or TRBV6-3 with TRBJ2-7, and 10 junctional nucleotides match TRBD2. Input material: blood. This TCR was recovered from a man aged 25 to 40 in good health. The CDR3 in this case is CASRRNLAGESYEQYF. Here is the DNA: TGTGCCAGCAGGCGAAATCTAGCGGGAGAATCCTACGAGCAGTACTTC.